This T cell receptor (beta chain) was documented in a study of T cell responses to AZD1222 COVID-19 vaccine. Germline V gene sequence: CDR1 GTSNPN, CDR2 SVGIG (reference sequence). The CDR3 totals 14 residues. Trimming shortened V by 0 bases and J by 8 bases, and 16 bases separated the two germline ends. Turning to this clone: The antigen remains unidentified.

Study observations and caveats: With dominance at 160-218 and 743-854, vaccine-associated CD4 TCRs spanned spike. Reportedly, close to half of spike-specific TCRs are directed against unmutated variant regions. After two AZD1222 doses, spike-specific TCR breadth and depth rose versus day 0. Among the donors, most were white British and more were female, and clonal diversity was possibly underestimated.

TCRdb's copy holds only in-frame clones and misses some; the assay was immunoSEQ multiplex PCR. The sample yields around 130,000 clones, 91% seen once. The sample in question was peripheral blood, obtained on day 0 of AZD1222 vaccination. The receptor was isolated from an adult in good health. The V and J genes are TRBV30 and TRBJ1-2; D is possibly TRBD1 (6 bases). CDR3 sequence reads: CAWSVRGAGDGYTF. CDR3 nucleotide sequence: TGTGCCTGGAGTGTAAGGGGGGCAGGGGACGGCTACACCTTC. Based on the CDR3 plus reference TRBV30 and TRBJ1-2, the full variable domain is SQTIHQWPATLVQPVGSPLSLECTVEGTSNPNLYWYRQAAGRGLQLLFYSVGIGQISSEVPQNLSASRPQDRQFILSSKKLLLSDSGFYLCAWSVRGAGDGYTFGSGTRLTVV.